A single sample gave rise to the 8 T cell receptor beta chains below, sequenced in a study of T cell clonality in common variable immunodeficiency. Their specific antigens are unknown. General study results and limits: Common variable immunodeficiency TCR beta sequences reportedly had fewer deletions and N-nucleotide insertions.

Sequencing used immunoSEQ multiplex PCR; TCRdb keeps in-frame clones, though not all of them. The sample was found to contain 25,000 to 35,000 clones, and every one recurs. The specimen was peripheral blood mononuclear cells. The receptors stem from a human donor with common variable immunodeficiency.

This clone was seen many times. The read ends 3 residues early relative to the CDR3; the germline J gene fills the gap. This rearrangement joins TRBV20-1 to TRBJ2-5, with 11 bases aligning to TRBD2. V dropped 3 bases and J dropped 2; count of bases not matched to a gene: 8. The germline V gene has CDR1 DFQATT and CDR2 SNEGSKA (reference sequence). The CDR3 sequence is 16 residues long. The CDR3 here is CSASNLAGGAQETQYF. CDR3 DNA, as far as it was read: TGCAGTGCTAGTAACCTAGCGGGAGGAGCACAAGAGACC.

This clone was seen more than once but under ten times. This chain's CDR3 is CASSVTSGGADEQFF. The sequenced part of the CDR3 DNA is TGCGCCAGCAGTGTTACTAGCGGGGGGGCAGATGAG. This chain links TRBV5-1 with TRBJ2-1, with 13 positions matching TRBD2. The read comes to an end 3 residues before the CDR3 does, leaving the germline J gene to fill in the end. V shed 5 bases and J 8 bases; nucleotides not matched to a gene: 7. The CDR3 loop spans 15 amino acids. The V gene's germline CDR1 is SGHRS and CDR2 YFSETQ.

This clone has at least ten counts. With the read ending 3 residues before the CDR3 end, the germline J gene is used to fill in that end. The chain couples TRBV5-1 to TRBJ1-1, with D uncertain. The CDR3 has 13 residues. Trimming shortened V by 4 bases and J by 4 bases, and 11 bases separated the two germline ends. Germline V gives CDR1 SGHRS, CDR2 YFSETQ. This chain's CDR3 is CASSLAEGTEAFF. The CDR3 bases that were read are TGCGCCAGCAGCCTGGCGGAGGGCACTGAA.

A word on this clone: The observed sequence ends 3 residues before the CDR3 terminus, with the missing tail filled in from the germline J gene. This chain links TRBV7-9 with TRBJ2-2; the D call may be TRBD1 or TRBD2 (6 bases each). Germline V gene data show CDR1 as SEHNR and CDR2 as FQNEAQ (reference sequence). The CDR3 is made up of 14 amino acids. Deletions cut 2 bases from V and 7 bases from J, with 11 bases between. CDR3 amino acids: CASSLQGRIGELFF. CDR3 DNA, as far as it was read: TGTGCCAGCAGCTTACAGGGGAGGATCGGGGAG.

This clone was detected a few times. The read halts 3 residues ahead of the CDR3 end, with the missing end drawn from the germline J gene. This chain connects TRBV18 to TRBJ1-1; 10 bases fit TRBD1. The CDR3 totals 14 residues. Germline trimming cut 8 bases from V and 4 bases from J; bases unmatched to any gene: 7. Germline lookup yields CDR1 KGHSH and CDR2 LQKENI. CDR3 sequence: CASPRDRGSTEAFF. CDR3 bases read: TGTGCCAGCCCCCGGGACAGGGGCTCCACTGAA.

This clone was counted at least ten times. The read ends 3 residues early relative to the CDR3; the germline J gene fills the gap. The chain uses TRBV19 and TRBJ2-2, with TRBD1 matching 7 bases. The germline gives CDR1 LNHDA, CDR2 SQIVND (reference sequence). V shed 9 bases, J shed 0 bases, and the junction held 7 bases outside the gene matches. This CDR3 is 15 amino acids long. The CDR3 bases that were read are TGTGCCAGCCAAATGACAGGGACGAACACCGGGGAG. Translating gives CASQMTGTNTGE. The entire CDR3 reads CASQMTGTNTGELFF. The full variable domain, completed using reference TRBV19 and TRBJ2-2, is DGGITQSPKYLFRKEGQNVTLSCEQNLNHDAMYWYRQDPGQGLRLIYYSQIVNDFQKGDIAEGYSVSREKKESFPLTVTSAQKNPTAFYLCASQMTGTNTGELFFGEGSRLTVL.

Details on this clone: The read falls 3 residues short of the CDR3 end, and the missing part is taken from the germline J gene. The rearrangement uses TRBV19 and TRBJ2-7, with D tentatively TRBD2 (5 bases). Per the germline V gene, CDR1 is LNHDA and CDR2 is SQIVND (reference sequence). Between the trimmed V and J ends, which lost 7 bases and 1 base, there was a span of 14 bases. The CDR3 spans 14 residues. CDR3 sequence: CASNQPGVSYEQYF. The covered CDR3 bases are TGTGCCAGTAATCAGCCCGGGGTTTCCTACGAG.

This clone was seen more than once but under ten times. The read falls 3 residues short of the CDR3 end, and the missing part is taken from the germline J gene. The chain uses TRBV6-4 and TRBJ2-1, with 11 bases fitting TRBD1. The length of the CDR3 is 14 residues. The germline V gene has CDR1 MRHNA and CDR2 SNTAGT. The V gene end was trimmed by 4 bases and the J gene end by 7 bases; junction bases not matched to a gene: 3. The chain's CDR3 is CASSGGTGGNEQFF. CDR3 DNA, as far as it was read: TGTGCCAGCAGTGGAGGGACAGGGGGGAATGAG.